The rows below give T cell receptor beta chains drawn from one sample of a study of blood T cell repertoires in COVID-19. Profiling relied on immunoSEQ multiplex PCR, and the TCRdb table lists in-frame clones only, not all of them. The data contain some 350,000 clones, around 90% of them seen just once; the ten biggest clones take up about 6.5%. Sequencing input: peripheral blood. The origin of the receptors is a young man with active or convalescent COVID-19. The CDR3 runs from the conserved cysteine through the conserved F or W. D genes are given only for firm matches. Clone size, where shown, is once, few, many, or a class for clones that have expanded.

TRBJ1-5 | NA | TRBV5-5 | NA | CASSSMENQPQHF | TGTGCCAGCAGTTCTATGGAGAATCAGCCCCAGCATTTT
TRBJ2-5 | TRBD2 | TRBV7-9 | NA | CASSRTSSGVQETQYF | TGTGCCAGCAGCCGAACTTCTAGCGGAGTCCAAGAGACCCAGTACTTC
TRBJ1-6 | NA | TRBV7-2 | NA | CASSLKFRGISPLHF | TGTGCCAGCAGCTTAAAATTTCGGGGAATTTCACCCCTCCACTTT
TRBJ2-1 | NA | TRBV7-2 | NA | CASSLGVINEQFF | TGTGCCAGCAGCCTAGGAGTTATCAATGAGCAGTTCTTC
TRBJ1-1 | TRBD1 | TRBV7-3 | NA | CASSFDRATEAFF | TGTGCCAGCAGCTTTGACAGGGCGACTGAAGCTTTCTTT
TRBJ1-1 | NA | TRBV4-2 | NA | CASSVPGAYYTEAFF | TGTGCCAGCAGCGTACCAGGGGCCTATTACACTGAAGCTTTCTTT
TRBJ2-2 | NA | TRBV27 | NA | CASGSDGLNTGELFF | TGTGCCAGCGGTTCGGACGGACTGAACACCGGGGAGCTGTTTTTT
TRBJ1-6 | NA | TRBV27 | NA | CASSLGAGNSPLHF | TGTGCCAGCAGTTTAGGGGCAGGGAATTCACCCCTCCACTTT
TRBJ2-4 | TRBD1 | TRBV5-1 | NA | CASSLSLGQGHSVNIQYF | TGCGCCAGCAGCTTGTCCTTAGGACAGGGTCACTCTGTGAACATTCAGTACTTC
TRBJ2-7 | TRBD1 | TRBV29-1 | NA | CSVENPGQGFTYEQYF | TGCAGCGTTGAGAATCCGGGACAGGGTTTCACCTACGAGCAGTACTTC
TRBJ2-7 | TRBD1 | TRBV5-1 | NA | CASSSGTGVYEQYF | TGCGCCAGCAGCTCCGGGACAGGGGTCTACGAGCAGTACTTC
TRBJ1-2 | NA | TRBV28 | once | CASSLYRDYGYTF | TGTGCCAGCAGTTTATACAGAGACTATGGCTACACCTTC
TRBJ2-2 | TRBD1 | TRBV6-5 | once | CASTPDRVRTGELFF | TGTGCCAGCACCCCGGACAGGGTGCGGACCGGGGAGCTGTTTTTT
TRBJ1-5 | TRBD1 | TRBV6-6 | NA | CASSYMGQGNQPQHF | TGTGCCAGCAGTTACATGGGACAGGGAAATCAGCCCCAGCATTTT
TRBJ1-5 | NA | TRBV24-1 | once | CASRGQDNQPQHF | TGTGCCTCCCGAGGACAAGACAATCAGCCCCAGCATTTT
TRBJ2-1 | NA | TRBV6-2/TRBV6-3 | NA | CASSYSIFGSYNEQFF | TGTGCCAGCAGTTACTCGATTTTCGGCTCCTACAATGAGCAGTTCTTC
TRBJ2-7 | TRBD1 | TRBV28 | NA | CASSFGTGFYEQYF | TGTGCCAGCAGTTTTGGGACAGGGTTCTACGAGCAGTACTTC
TRBJ1-5 | TRBD1 | TRBV11-2 | NA | CASSPDRGNQPQHF | TGTGCCAGCAGCCCCGACAGGGGCAATCAGCCCCAGCATTTT
TRBJ1-5 | NA | TRBV6-2/TRBV6-3 | NA | CASSPASRPQHF | TGTGCCAGCAGTCCCGCTTCGAGGCCCCAGCATTTT
TRBJ1-1 | NA | TRBV3-1/TRBV3-2 | NA | CASSSTGPTEAFF | TGTGCCAGCAGCTCCACAGGGCCCACTGAAGCTTTCTTT
TRBJ2-7 | NA | TRBV9 | NA | CASSVEAGNYEQYF | TGTGCCAGCAGCGTAGAAGCAGGGAACTACGAGCAGTACTTC
TRBJ1-1 | TRBD1 | TRBV25-1 | NA | CASSESGTGGQAFF | TGTGCCAGCAGTGAAAGCGGGACAGGGGGTCAAGCTTTCTTT
TRBJ1-2 | NA | TRBV6-5 | NA | CASSSIPYGYTF | TGTGCCAGCAGTTCTATACCCTATGGCTACACCTTC
TRBJ2-3 | NA | TRBV2 | NA | CASTAGSTDTQYF | TGTGCCAGCACGGCGGGGAGCACAGATACGCAGTATTTT
TRBJ2-3 | NA | TRBV27 | NA | CASSLRQYTDTQYF | TGTGCCAGCAGTTTGCGACAGTACACAGATACGCAGTATTTT
TRBJ1-2 | NA | TRBV10-3 | NA | CAISEPSGNYGYTF | TGTGCCATCAGTGAGCCTTCGGGTAACTATGGCTACACCTTC
TRBJ1-2 | NA | TRBV28 | NA | CASTLQYNYGYTF | TGTGCCAGCACCTTACAGTATAACTATGGCTACACCTTC
TRBJ1-6 | NA | TRBV3-1/TRBV3-2 | few | CASSDSGQPFSPLHF | TGTGCCAGCAGCGACTCCGGACAGCCTTTCTCACCCCTCCACTTT
TRBJ1-1 | NA | TRBV28 | NA | CASSFYFTEAFF | TGTGCCAGCAGTTTCTATTTTACTGAAGCTTTCTTT
TRBJ2-1 | TRBD1 | TRBV27 | NA | CASSFQGAGNNEQFF | TGTGCCAGCAGTTTCCAGGGGGCTGGTAACAATGAGCAGTTCTTC
TRBJ2-3 | NA | TRBV24-1 | NA | CATSEALGVVSTDTQYF | TGTGCCACCAGTGAGGCCTTAGGGGTAGTGAGCACAGATACGCAGTATTTT
TRBJ2-7 | TRBD1 | TRBV6-2/TRBV6-3 | NA | CASSSGTGWEQYF | TGTGCCAGCAGTTCCGGGACAGGTTGGGAGCAGTACTTC
TRBJ2-1 | TRBD1 | TRBV28 | NA | CASSLAPGTGGGRQFF | TGTGCCAGCAGTTTGGCACCAGGGACAGGGGGGGGTCGGCAGTTCTTC
TRBJ1-5 | TRBD1 | TRBV6-5 | NA | CATQASGGRQPQHF | TGTGCCACCCAGGCTTCAGGGGGCCGTCAGCCCCAGCATTTT
TRBJ2-1 | TRBD2 | TRBV27 | NA | CASSARLAGTSYNEQFF | TGTGCCAGCAGTGCAAGACTAGCGGGGACCTCCTACAATGAGCAGTTCTTC
TRBJ2-7 | NA | TRBV27 | NA | CASSLYRANEQYF | TGTGCCAGCAGTTTGTACAGGGCTAACGAGCAGTACTTC
TRBJ2-7 | TRBD1 | TRBV18 | NA | CASSPLTLGQGHEQYF | TGTGCCAGCTCACCACTCACCCTGGGACAGGGTCACGAGCAGTACTTC
TRBJ2-5 | NA | TRBV12-3/TRBV12-4 | NA | CASTARKETQYF | TGTGCCAGCACGGCGCGGAAAGAGACCCAGTACTTC
TRBJ2-7 | NA | TRBV11-2 | NA | CASSLVRGNEQYF | TGTGCCAGCAGCTTAGTTCGGGGTAACGAGCAGTACTTC
TRBJ2-3 | NA | TRBV9 | once | CASSNGFSGPQDTQYF | TGTGCCAGCAGCAACGGGTTTAGCGGTCCCCAAGATACGCAGTATTTT
TRBJ2-7 | NA | TRBV5-4 | once | CASSPSAEHLWEQYF | TGTGCCAGCAGTCCGTCCGCTGAGCACCTCTGGGAGCAGTACTTC
TRBJ2-5 | NA | TRBV2 | NA | CASSQDQETQYF | TGTGCCAGCAGTCAGGACCAAGAGACCCAGTACTTC
TRBJ2-2 | NA | TRBV19 | NA | CASSTNPGYTGELFF | TGTGCCAGTAGTACCAACCCAGGGTACACCGGGGAGCTGTTTTTT
TRBJ2-7 | NA | TRBV7-8 | NA | CASSLGVPYEQYF | TGTGCCAGCAGCTTAGGCGTCCCCTACGAGCAGTACTTC
TRBJ1-2 | NA | TRBV7-8 | few | CASSSVNQGAYGYTF | TGTGCCAGCAGCTCAGTCAACCAAGGGGCTTATGGCTACACCTTC
TRBJ1-2 | TRBD1 | TRBV29-1 | NA | CSAKRQGNYYGYTF | TGCAGCGCCAAAAGACAGGGCAACTACTATGGCTACACCTTC
TRBJ1-3 | NA | TRBV27 | NA | CASRPTGYGNTIYF | TGTGCCAGCAGGCCTACAGGGTATGGAAACACCATATATTTT
TRBJ2-1 | TRBD2 | TRBV7-2 | NA | CASRGRGDSEQFF | TGTGCCAGCAGGGGGAGGGGAGATTCGGAGCAGTTCTTC
TRBJ2-2 | NA | TRBV18 | NA | CASSPSPGETGELFF | TGTGCCAGCTCACCTAGCCCAGGGGAGACCGGGGAGCTGTTTTTT
TRBJ2-2 | NA | TRBV5-1 | NA | CASSGGQTTGELFF | TGCGCCAGCAGTGGCGGACAGACGACCGGGGAGCTGTTTTTT